The present TCR beta chain was sequenced within a study of shared clonotypes between healthy human individuals. With 4 bases removed from V and 4 bases from J, the gap between germline ends came to 18 bases. The CDR3 runs to 16 residues. Germline CDR1 is SGDLS and CDR2 is YYNGEE. Worth noting for this clone: Its antigen is not known.

Only in-frame clones appear in the TCRdb table, and some are missing; sequencing was by immunoSEQ multiplex PCR. The profile shows hundreds of thousands of clones, almost 97% of them singletons. Study observations and caveats: Naive subsets generally had larger estimated richness than memory subsets.

CD4+ cells underwent separation, giving CD45RA+ naive and CD45RA-negative memory subsets. The TCR sequence derives from a woman in her 30s in good health. The rearrangement links TRBV9 to TRBJ2-1; D is ambiguous. Sequencing input: naive CD4+ T cells sorted from blood. Stated subset: CD45RA+ positively selected. The CDR3 reads CASSLREASGYNEQFF. CDR3 sequence (DNA): TGTGCCAGCAGCCTCCGCGAGGCTAGTGGTTACAATGAGCAGTTCTTC.